One sample yielded the 27 T cell receptor beta chains listed below, sequenced in a study of blood T cell repertoires in COVID-19. TCRdb's copy holds only in-frame clones and misses some; the assay was immunoSEQ multiplex PCR. The data contain about 120,000 clones, about 80% of them singletons. The sample comprised peripheral blood. Receptors originate from a man aged 55-75 years with active or convalescent COVID-19.

The chain is built from TRBV7-8 and TRBJ1-3; D is possibly TRBD1 (5 bases). From germline, CDR1 is SGHVS and CDR2 FQNEAQ. This CDR3 has 18 amino acids. Trimming cost V 2 bases and J 4 bases, with 21 bases left between them. Here the CDR3 DNA reads TGTGCCAGCAGCTTACGCGGGGAATGGGGACGGCAAGGAAACACCATATATTTT. Translation gives CASSLRGEWGRQGNTIYF.

The chain employs TRBV11-2 and TRBJ2-3; D might be TRBD2 (5 bases). CDR1 SGHAT and CDR2 FQNNGV come from the germline V gene. This CDR3 has 12 residues. V was cut by 5 bases and J by 5 bases, with 8 bases left in between. The CDR3 sequence is CASSRGRDTQYF. In DNA form, the CDR3 reads TGTGCCAGCAGCCGAGGGAGAGATACGCAGTATTTT.

This chain uses TRBV15 with TRBJ1-4; unclear D gene. CDR1 is LNHNV and CDR2 is YYDKDF in the germline V gene (reference sequence). The ends were cut back, 0 bases at V and 8 bases at J, with 10 bases in the middle. The CDR3 has 14 amino acids. The CDR3 here is CATSRDLTDEKLFF. Written as DNA, the CDR3 is TGTGCCACCAGCAGAGATTTAACAGACGAAAAACTGTTTTTT.

The chain uses TRBV28 and TRBJ1-2; D uncertain. Germline V gene data show CDR1 as MDHEN and CDR2 as SYDVKM. Trimming took 1 base from V and 8 from J, leaving 17 bases between them. This CDR3 has 15 residues. CDR3 DNA sequence: TGTGCCAGCAGTTTATCCTGGCCAGGTCCCTCGGGCTACACCTTC. Translating it yields CASSLSWPGPSGYTF.

The chain recombines TRBV29-1 with TRBJ1-5, with a tentative D call TRBD1 (6 bases). CDR1 and CDR2 (germline): SQVTM, ANQGSEA. CDR3 length: 13 residues. V shed 5 bases and J shed 5 bases, with 13 bases lying between them. The CDR3 coding sequence is TGCAGCGTTAAATCAGGGGTCGATCAGCCCCAGCATTTT. As protein: CSVKSGVDQPQHF.

V and J are TRBV7-9 and TRBJ2-7; 8 positions agree with TRBD2. CDR3 length: 16 amino acids. J was trimmed by 5 bases and V by 5 bases; bases with no gene match: 14. Germline V CDR1 and CDR2: SEHNR, FQNEAQ (reference sequence). The chain's CDR3 is CASSRGKTAGEHEQYF. In DNA form, the CDR3 reads TGTGCCAGCAGCCGTGGGAAGACAGCGGGAGAACACGAGCAGTACTTC.

Only a few counts were recorded for this clone. V and J are TRBV25-1 and TRBJ1-5; maybe TRBD1 (5 bases). V dropped 2 bases and J dropped 6 bases, with 11 bases sitting between them. The CDR3 is 14 amino acids. Germline assignment: CDR1 MGHDK and CDR2 SYGVNS. DNA of the CDR3: TGTGCCAGCAGTGAAGCAGGGATATCTCAGCCCCAGCATTTT. Its protein is CASSEAGISQPQHF.

The chain couples TRBV20-1 to TRBJ2-3; D is undetermined. Trimming removed 6 bases at V and 5 bases at J, with 3 bases between. From germline, CDR1 is DFQATT and CDR2 SNEGSKA (reference sequence). The CDR3 covers 9 residues. CDR3 coding DNA: TGCAGTGCCAAAGATACGCAGTATTTT. It codes for CSAKDTQYF.

In this sample, this clone turned up a few times. The chain employs TRBV5-1 and TRBJ2-2, with TRBD1 matching 9 bases. This CDR3 region has 15 residues. V was clipped by 4 bases and J by 4 bases; unmatched bases: 5. In germline, CDR1 is SGHRS, CDR2 YFSETQ. CDR3 loop: CASSVQGAGTGELFF. For the CDR3, the DNA is TGCGCCAGCAGCGTACAGGGGGCCGGCACCGGGGAGCTGTTTTTT.

The chain combines TRBV28 with TRBJ2-7; 10 bases map to TRBD1. The V gene's germline CDR1 is MDHEN and CDR2 SYDVKM. This CDR3 comprises 14 residues. J gave up 4 bases and V 4 bases, and 4 bases lay outside the gene matches. In nucleotides, the CDR3 is TGTGCCAGCAGTTCCCGGACAGGGGGTTACGAGCAGTACTTC. This translates into CASSSRTGGYEQYF.

This rearrangement joins TRBV2 to TRBJ2-7; 10 bases map to TRBD2. V was pared by 3 bases and J by 6 bases, with 8 bases of the junction left unmatched. The germline gives CDR1 SNHLY, CDR2 FYNNEI. The CDR3 extends over 15 amino acids. CDR3 bases: TGTGCCAGCAGTGACCCTAGCGGGAGAGGTAGCGAGCAGTACTTC. It encodes CASSDPSGRGSEQYF.

As regards this clone: This sample also contains other DNA sequences that code for the same CDR3. The rearrangement uses TRBV5-1 and TRBJ1-3; D is undetermined. The CDR3 has 14 amino acids. The germline gives CDR1 SGHRS, CDR2 YFSETQ. V lost 5 bases and J 0 bases, leaving 9 bases between the germline ends. The CDR3: CASSRDSSGNTIYF. In nucleotides, the CDR3 is TGCGCCAGCAGTCGAGACTCCTCTGGAAACACCATATATTTT.

This chain connects TRBV3-1 (or the pseudogene TRBV3-2) to TRBJ2-3; D unclear. Trimming removed 0 bases from V and 8 bases from J, with 6 bases in between. Germline V gene sequence: CDR1 LGHDT, CDR2 YNNKEL (reference sequence). CDR3 length equals 12 residues. This CDR3 is CASSQDTGTQYF. CDR3 coding DNA: TGTGCCAGCAGCCAAGATACGGGTACGCAGTATTTT.

This chain links TRBV4-3 with TRBJ1-6, with TRBD1 matching over 9 bases. This CDR3 has 15 residues. With V trimmed by 4 bases and J by 10 bases, 8 bases remained unmatched. Germline assignment: CDR1 LGHNA and CDR2 YSLEER. The CDR3 reads CASSRTGTGISPLHF. For the CDR3, the DNA is TGCGCCAGCAGCCGCACCGGGACAGGGATCTCACCCCTCCACTTT.

The rearrangement uses TRBV7-2 and TRBJ2-1; a possible D gene is TRBD2 (6 bases). This CDR3 is built from 16 residues. CDR1 is SGHTA and CDR2 is FQGNSA in the germline V gene. V lost 0 bases to trimming and J lost 0 bases, with 9 bases between them. The CDR3, as DNA: TGTGCCAGCAGCTTAGCAGCGACTAGCTCCTACAATGAGCAGTTCTTC. Its protein product is CASSLAATSSYNEQFF. Full variable domain (remainder filled in from reference TRBV7-2 and TRBJ2-1): GAGVSQSPSNKVTEKGKDVELRCDPISGHTALYWYRQSLGQGLEFLIYFQGNSAPDKSGLPSDRFSAERTGGSVSTLTIQRTQQEDSAVYLCASSLAATSSYNEQFFGPGTRLTVL.

This chain links TRBV19 with TRBJ1-1, with D possibly matching TRBD1 (5 bases). Trimming removed 3 bases from V and 2 bases from J, with 10 bases in between. The length of the CDR3 is 14 residues. Germline V gene sequence: CDR1 LNHDA, CDR2 SQIVND (reference sequence). CDR3 nucleotide sequence: TGTGCCAGTAGTATTGGGGGGTCTAACACTGAAGCTTTCTTT. Translated: CASSIGGSNTEAFF.

Only one count was recorded for this clone. CDR3 nucleotides: TGTGCCAGCAGAGGGGAGGGACGGGAGACCCAGTACTTC. Translating it yields CASRGEGRETQYF. The V and J genes are TRBV28 and TRBJ2-5; 7 bases map to TRBD2. The germline gives CDR1 MDHEN, CDR2 SYDVKM. The CDR3 has 13 residues. Trimming cost V 6 bases and J 5 bases; bases outside gene matches: 6.

V and J are TRBV2 and TRBJ2-5; a possible D gene is TRBD2 (6 bases). Trimming stripped 8 bases from V and 3 bases from J, with 16 bases between. CDR1 SNHLY and CDR2 FYNNEI come from the germline V gene. This CDR3 is built from 14 residues. The CDR3 region has the DNA TGTGCCAGCGGAGAACTAGGCGGGGAAGAGACCCAGTACTTC. It translates to CASGELGGEETQYF.

The CDR3: CASSIPTSGNTIYF. The CDR3 nucleotides are TGTGCCAGCAGTATCCCTACCTCTGGAAACACCATATATTTT. V gene TRBV28 combines with J gene TRBJ1-3, with D uncertain. CDR1 and CDR2 from the germline V gene are MDHEN and SYDVKM. V lost 5 bases to trimming and J lost 0 bases, with 8 bases between them. The CDR3 loop spans 14 amino acids.

The V call is TRBV7-6, the J call TRBJ2-7; 13 bases are a match to TRBD2. The germline V gene has CDR1 SGHVS and CDR2 FNYEAQ. This CDR3 comprises 18 residues. The J segment lost 5 bases and the V segment lost 1 base, leaving 11 bases of the junction unmatched. CDR3 nucleotides: TGTGCCAGCAGCTTAGAGGCCCGACTAGCGGGGGGATTAAACGAGCAGTACTTC. Translated: CASSLEARLAGGLNEQYF. Complete variable domain (other parts from reference TRBV7-6 and TRBJ2-7): GAGVSQSPRYKVTKRGQDVALRCDPISGHVSLYWYRQALGQGPEFLTYFNYEAQQDKSGLPNDRFSAERPEGSISTLTIQRTEQRDSAMYRCASSLEARLAGGLNEQYFGPGTRLTVT.

This clone was counted between two and nine times. The genes are TRBV11-2 and TRBJ2-3; 13 positions agree with TRBD2. The trim removed 2 bases at V and 6 bases at J, leaving 5 bases unmatched. CDR3 size: 16 residues. The V gene's germline CDR1 is SGHAT and CDR2 FQNNGV. The CDR3 DNA is TGTGCCAGCAGCTTAAGAGGACTAGCGGGAGTGGATACGCAGTATTTT. This sequence encodes CASSLRGLAGVDTQYF.

V gene TRBV12-3 or TRBV12-4 combines with J gene TRBJ1-1; D ambiguous. V lost 5 bases, J lost 4 bases, and 11 bases lay in between. CDR3 size: 13 residues. Here the CDR3 reads CASSRTGSTEAFF. CDR3 DNA: TGTGCCAGCAGTCGGACGGGAAGCACTGAAGCTTTCTTT.

This chain joins TRBV5-1 and TRBJ2-2, with 10 bases aligning to TRBD1. The CDR3 runs to 14 residues. V shed 2 bases, J shed 9 bases, and the junction held 4 bases outside the gene matches. Germline V CDR1 and CDR2: SGHRS, YFSETQ. The CDR3 nucleotides are TGCGCCAGCAGCTTAAGGGACAGGGGTCGGGAGCTGTTTTTT. Translation gives CASSLRDRGRELFF.

This chain links TRBV19 with TRBJ1-5; no clear D gene. Germline loops: CDR1 LNHDA, CDR2 SQIVND (reference sequence). The CDR3 is made up of 16 amino acids. Trimming pared 6 bases from V and 5 bases from J, leaving 20 bases between. This chain's CDR3 is CASSEAAGRYDQPQHF. The CDR3 DNA sequence: TGTGCCAGTAGCGAAGCGGCGGGGAGGTACGATCAGCCCCAGCATTTT.

This chain uses TRBV27 with TRBJ2-7; perhaps TRBD1 as D (6 bases). This CDR3 has 13 amino acids. The ends were cut back, 4 bases at V and 2 bases at J, with 9 bases in the middle. CDR1 MNHEY and CDR2 SMNVEV come from the germline V gene (reference sequence). CDR3 sequence: CASSSRDTYEQYF. Written as DNA, the CDR3 is TGTGCCAGCAGTTCACGGGACACCTACGAGCAGTACTTC.

This chain connects TRBV7-2 to TRBJ2-7; D perhaps matches TRBD2 (5 bases). The V end lost 1 base, the J end lost 2 bases, and 18 bases lay between the germline ends. The CDR3 sequence is 17 residues long. The germline V gene encodes CDR1 SGHTA and CDR2 FQGNSA. The CDR3 is CASSLDGGLGSPYEQYF. The CDR3 coding sequence is TGTGCCAGCAGCTTAGACGGCGGGCTCGGATCCCCCTACGAGCAGTACTTC.

The chain uses TRBV19 and TRBJ2-1, with 11 bases lining up with TRBD2. In germline, CDR1 is LNHDA, CDR2 SQIVND (reference sequence). The CDR3 is 17 residues long. The trim removed 5 bases at V and 2 bases at J, leaving 8 bases unmatched. CDR3 nucleotide sequence: TGTGCCAGTAGTTCGCTAGCGGGAGGTCTTGCCTACAATGAGCAGTTCTTC. Amino acid sequence: CASSSLAGGLAYNEQFF.